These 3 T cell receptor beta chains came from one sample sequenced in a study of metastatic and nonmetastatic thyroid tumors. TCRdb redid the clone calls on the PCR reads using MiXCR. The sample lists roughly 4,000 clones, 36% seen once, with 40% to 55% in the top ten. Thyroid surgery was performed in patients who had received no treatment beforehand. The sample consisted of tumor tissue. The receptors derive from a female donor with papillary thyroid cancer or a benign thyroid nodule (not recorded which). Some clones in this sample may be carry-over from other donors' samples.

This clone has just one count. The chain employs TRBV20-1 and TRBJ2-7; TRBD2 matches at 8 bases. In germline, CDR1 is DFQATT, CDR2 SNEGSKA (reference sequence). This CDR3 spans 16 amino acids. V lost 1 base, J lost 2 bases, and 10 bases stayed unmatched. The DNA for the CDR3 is TGCAGTGCTAGAGGGGGGAGCGGGAGCTCCCCCTACGAGCAGTACTTC. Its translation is CSARGGSGSSPYEQYF.

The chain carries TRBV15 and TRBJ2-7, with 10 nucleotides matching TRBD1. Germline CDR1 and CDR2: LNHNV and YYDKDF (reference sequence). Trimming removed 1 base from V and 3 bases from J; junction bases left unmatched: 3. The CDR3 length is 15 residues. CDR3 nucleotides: TGTGCCACCAGCAGAGGGACAGGGGGGATCTACGAGCAGTACTTC. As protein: CATSRGTGGIYEQYF.

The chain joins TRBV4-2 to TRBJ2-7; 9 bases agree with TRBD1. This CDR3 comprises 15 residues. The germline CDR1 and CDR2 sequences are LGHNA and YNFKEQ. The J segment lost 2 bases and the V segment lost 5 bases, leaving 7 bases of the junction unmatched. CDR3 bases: TGTGCCAGCAGCGCGGTAGGGACAGGGACCTACGAGCAGTACTTC. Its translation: CASSAVGTGTYEQYF.